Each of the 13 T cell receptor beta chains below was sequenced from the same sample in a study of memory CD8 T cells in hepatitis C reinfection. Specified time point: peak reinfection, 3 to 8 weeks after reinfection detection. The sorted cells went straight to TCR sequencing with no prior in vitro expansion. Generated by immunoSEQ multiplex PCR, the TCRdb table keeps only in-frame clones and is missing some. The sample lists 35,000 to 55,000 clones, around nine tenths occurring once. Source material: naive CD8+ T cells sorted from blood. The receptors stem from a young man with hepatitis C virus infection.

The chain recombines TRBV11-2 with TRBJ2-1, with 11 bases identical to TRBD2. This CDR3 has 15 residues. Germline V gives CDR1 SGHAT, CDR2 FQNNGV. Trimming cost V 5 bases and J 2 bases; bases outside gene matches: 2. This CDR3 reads CASSPSGGTYNEQFF. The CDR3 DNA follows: TGTGCCAGCAGCCCTAGCGGGGGGACCTACAATGAGCAGTTCTTC.

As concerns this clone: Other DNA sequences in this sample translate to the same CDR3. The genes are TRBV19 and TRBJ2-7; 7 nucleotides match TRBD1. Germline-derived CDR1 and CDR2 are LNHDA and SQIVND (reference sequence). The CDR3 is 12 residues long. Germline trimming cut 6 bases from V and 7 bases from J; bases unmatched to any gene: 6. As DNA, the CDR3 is TGTGCCAGTAGGCAGGGGGTGGAAGAGCAGTACTTC. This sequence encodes CASRQGVEEQYF.

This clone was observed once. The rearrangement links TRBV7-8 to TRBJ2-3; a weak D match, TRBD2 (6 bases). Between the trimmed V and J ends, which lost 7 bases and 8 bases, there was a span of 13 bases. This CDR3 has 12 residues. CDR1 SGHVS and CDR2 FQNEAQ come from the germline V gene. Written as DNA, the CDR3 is TGTGCCAGCAACCCCCCCGGGAGTACGCAGTATTTT. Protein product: CASNPPGSTQYF. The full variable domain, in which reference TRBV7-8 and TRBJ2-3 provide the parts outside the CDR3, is GAGVSQSPRYKVAKRGQDVALRCDPISGHVSLFWYQQALGQGPEFLTYFQNEAQLDKSGLPSDRFFAERPEGSVSTLKIQRTQQEDSAVYLCASNPPGSTQYFGPGTRLTVL.

CDR3 residues: CASSLRGRGVTEAFF. The DNA of the CDR3 is TGTGCCAGCAGCCTCCGTGGCAGGGGAGTTACTGAAGCTTTCTTT. The J gene is TRBJ1-1, the V gene TRBV7-9; tentatively, D is TRBD1 (6 bases). Germline V gene sequence: CDR1 SEHNR, CDR2 FQNEAQ (reference sequence). The CDR3 has 15 amino acids. The ends were cut back, 5 bases at V and 5 bases at J, with 18 bases in the middle.

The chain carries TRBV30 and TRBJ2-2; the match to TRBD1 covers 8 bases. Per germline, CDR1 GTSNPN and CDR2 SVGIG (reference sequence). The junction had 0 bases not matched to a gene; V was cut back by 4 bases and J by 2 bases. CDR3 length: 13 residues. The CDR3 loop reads CAWTGGNTGELFF. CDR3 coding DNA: TGTGCCTGGACAGGGGGCAACACCGGGGAGCTGTTTTTT.

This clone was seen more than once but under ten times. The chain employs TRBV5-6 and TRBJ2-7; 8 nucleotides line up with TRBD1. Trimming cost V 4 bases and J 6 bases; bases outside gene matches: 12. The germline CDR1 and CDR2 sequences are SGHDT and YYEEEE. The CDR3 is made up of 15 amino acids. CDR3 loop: CASSGGQGRFGEQYV. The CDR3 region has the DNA TGTGCCAGCAGCGGCGGACAGGGTAGGTTTGGCGAGCAGTACGTC.

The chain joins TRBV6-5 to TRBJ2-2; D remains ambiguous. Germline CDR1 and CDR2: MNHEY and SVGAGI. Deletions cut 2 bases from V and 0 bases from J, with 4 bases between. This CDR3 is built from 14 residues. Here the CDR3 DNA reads TGTGCCAGCAGTTACATAACGAACACCGGGGAGCTGTTTTTT. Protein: CASSYITNTGELFF.

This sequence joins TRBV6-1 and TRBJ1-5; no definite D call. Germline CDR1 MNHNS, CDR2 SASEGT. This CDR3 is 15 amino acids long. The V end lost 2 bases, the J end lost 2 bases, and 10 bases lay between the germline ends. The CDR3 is CASSEFFGGNQPQHF. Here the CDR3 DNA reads TGTGCCAGCAGTGAATTTTTCGGGGGCAATCAGCCCCAGCATTTT.

This CDR3 reads CASSLSGETYNEQFF. The CDR3 nucleotides are TGTGCCAGCAGCCTAAGCGGAGAAACCTACAATGAGCAGTTCTTC. The chain uses TRBV7-2 and TRBJ2-1; maybe TRBD2 (5 bases). The CDR3 sequence is 15 residues long. V was pared by 5 bases and J by 2 bases, with 13 bases between. The germline gives CDR1 SGHTA, CDR2 FQGNSA.

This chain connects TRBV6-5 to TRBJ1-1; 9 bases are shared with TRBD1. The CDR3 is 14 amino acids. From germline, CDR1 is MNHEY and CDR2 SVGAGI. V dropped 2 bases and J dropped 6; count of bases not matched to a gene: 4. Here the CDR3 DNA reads TGTGCCAGCAGTTACACAGGGGGCGCCTCTGAAGCTTTCTTT. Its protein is CASSYTGGASEAFF.

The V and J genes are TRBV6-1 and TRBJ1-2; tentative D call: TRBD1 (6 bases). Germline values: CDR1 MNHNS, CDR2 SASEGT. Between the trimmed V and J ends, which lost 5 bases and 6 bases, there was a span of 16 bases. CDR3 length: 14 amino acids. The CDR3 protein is CASSPILGADGYTF. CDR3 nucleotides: TGTGCCAGCAGTCCCATTTTGGGGGCTGATGGCTACACCTTC.

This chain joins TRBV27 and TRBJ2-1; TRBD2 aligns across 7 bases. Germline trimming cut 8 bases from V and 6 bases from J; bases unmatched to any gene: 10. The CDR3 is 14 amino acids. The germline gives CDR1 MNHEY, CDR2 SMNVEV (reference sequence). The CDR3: CASESGGRSNEQFF. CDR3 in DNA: TGTGCCAGCGAGAGTGGCGGGAGAAGCAATGAGCAGTTCTTC.

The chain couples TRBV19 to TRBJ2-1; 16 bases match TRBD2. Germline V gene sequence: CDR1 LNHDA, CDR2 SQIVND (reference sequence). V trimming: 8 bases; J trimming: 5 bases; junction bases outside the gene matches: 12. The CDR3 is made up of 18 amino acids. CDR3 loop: CASFSGTSGRVNHNEQFF. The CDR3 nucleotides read TGTGCCAGTTTCTCCGGGACTAGCGGGAGGGTCAATCACAATGAGCAGTTCTTC.